The next 32 T cell receptor beta chains were all read from a single sample in a study of T cells after posttransplantation cyclophosphamide. TCRdb's copy holds only in-frame clones and misses some; the assay was immunoSEQ multiplex PCR. The data show approximately 35,000 clones, with none appearing a single time. The specimen was PBMCs. These receptors originate from a girl aged 5-17 years in good health, CMV-negative, and a related stem cell transplant donor.

This clone has a handful of counts. V gene TRBV29-1 combines with J gene TRBJ1-2; TRBD1 matches 8 bases. The CDR3 extends over 11 amino acids. Germline V gene lookup returns CDR1 SQVTM and CDR2 ANQGSEA. The junction had 0 bases not matched to a gene; V was cut back by 4 bases and J by 5 bases. The CDR3 sequence is CSVGQGYGYTF. Written as DNA, the CDR3 is TGCAGCGTTGGACAGGGGTATGGCTACACCTTC.

This clone came up many times. The rearrangement links TRBV9 to TRBJ1-4; the match to TRBD1 covers 7 bases. The CDR3 is 15 amino acids. J was trimmed by 4 bases and V by 0 bases; bases with no gene match: 3. CDR1 and CDR2 (germline): SGDLS, YYNGEE. CDR3 region: CASSVADRSNEKLFF. CDR3 sequence (DNA): TGTGCCAGCAGCGTAGCGGACAGGAGTAATGAAAAACTGTTTTTT.

This clone was recorded at least ten times. CDR3 DNA sequence: TGTGCCAGCAGTTTACCAGGGGGCGGTAATGAAAAACTGTTTTTT. It yields the protein CASSLPGGGNEKLFF. The chain uses TRBV28 and TRBJ1-4, with 8 bases lining up with TRBD1. Trimming at V came to 2 bases and at J to 4 bases, leaving 3 bases not matched to a gene. The CDR3 loop spans 15 amino acids. Germline lookup yields CDR1 MDHEN and CDR2 SYDVKM.

This clone was counted ten times or more. The chain combines TRBV6-1 with TRBJ2-1, with 11 bases that match TRBD2. With 4 bases clipped from V and 3 bases from J, the junction kept 14 bases outside the gene matches. Germline V gene data show CDR1 as MNHNS and CDR2 as SASEGT. The CDR3 is 19 amino acids. As DNA, the CDR3 is TGTGCCAGCAGTGGGGGGACAACGCTAGCGGGAGGACACTACAATGAGCAGTTCTTC. Translation gives CASSGGTTLAGGHYNEQFF.

There are many counts of this clone. The chain couples TRBV28 to TRBJ1-5; weak D call: TRBD1 (5 bases). The ends were cut back, 0 bases at V and 0 bases at J, with 9 bases in the middle. The CDR3 extends over 16 amino acids. Germline CDR1 and CDR2: MDHEN and SYDVKM. In DNA, the CDR3 is TGTGCCAGCAGTTTATGGCGGGGGTATAGCAATCAGCCCCAGCATTTT. Residues: CASSLWRGYSNQPQHF.

CDR3 amino acids: CASSGYEQYF. The CDR3 DNA sequence: TGTGCCAGCAGCGGTTACGAGCAGTACTTC. The V gene is TRBV2, the J gene TRBJ2-7; D unresolved. CDR3 length equals 10 residues. V lost 6 bases and J lost 4, with 4 bases in between. Germline V gene lookup returns CDR1 SNHLY and CDR2 FYNNEI.

This clone was seen at least ten times. The DNA of the CDR3 is TGTGCCAGCAGCTCGACAGAGTACTATGGCTACACCTTC. Translating it yields CASSSTEYYGYTF. This rearrangement joins TRBV5-6 to TRBJ1-2; D may be TRBD1 (5 bases). Germline CDR1 and CDR2: SGHDT and YYEEEE. The CDR3 loop spans 13 amino acids. Trimming shortened V by 3 bases and J by 3 bases, and 9 bases separated the two germline ends.

This clone was recorded at least ten times. This chain links TRBV10-3 with TRBJ2-7; 14 bases line up with TRBD2. The germline gives CDR1 ENHRY, CDR2 SYGVKD. Germline trimming cut 6 bases from V and 5 bases from J; bases unmatched to any gene: 12. The CDR3 sequence is 17 residues long. Here the CDR3 DNA reads TGTGCCATCAGGGGGACTAGCGGGAGTGTTGGGCTAGACGAGCAGTACTTC. Its protein is CAIRGTSGSVGLDEQYF.

V usage is TRBV9 and J usage is TRBJ2-1, with 9 nucleotides matching TRBD2. Germline CDR1 and CDR2: SGDLS and YYNGEE. There are 16 residues in the CDR3. The V and J ends lost 3 bases and 2 bases, in that order; junction bases with no gene match: 6. CDR3 loop: CASSAIAGVTYNEQFF. In DNA, the CDR3 is TGTGCCAGCAGCGCCATAGCGGGAGTAACCTACAATGAGCAGTTCTTC.

Only a few counts were recorded for this clone. The chain recombines TRBV7-3 with TRBJ2-3; D is possibly TRBD2 (6 bases). Germline CDR1 reads SGHTA; CDR2 reads FQGTGA. The CDR3 is made up of 16 amino acids. Trimming stripped 2 bases from V and 4 bases from J, with 16 bases between. CDR3 loop: CASSLVGRRHADTQYF. The CDR3 DNA sequence: TGTGCCAGCAGCTTAGTCGGGAGACGACACGCAGATACGCAGTATTTT. The full variable domain, with the rest looked up from reference TRBV7-3 and TRBJ2-3, is GAGVSQTPSNKVTEKGKYVELRCDPISGHTALYWYRQSLGQGPEFLIYFQGTGAADDSGLPNDRFFAVRPEGSVSTLKIQRTERGDSAVYLCASSLVGRRHADTQYFGPGTRLTVL.

The chain is built from TRBV27 and TRBJ2-5, with TRBD2 identical over 11 bases. J lost 5 bases, V lost 6 bases, and 11 bases had no gene match. The CDR3 has 16 residues. CDR1 is MNHEY, CDR2 SMNVEV, per germline (reference sequence). The CDR3 DNA reads as TGTGCCAGCAGGCCCGGCACTAGCGGGAGAAGGGAGACCCAGTACTTC. Its translation is CASRPGTSGRRETQYF.

The chain combines TRBV9 with TRBJ2-3; D may be TRBD2 (6 bases). The CDR3 extends over 13 amino acids. V was cut by 7 bases and J by 3 bases, with 12 bases left in between. Germline V lookup: CDR1 SGDLS, CDR2 YYNGEE. CDR3 in amino acids: CASGGWGTDTQYF. The CDR3 bases are TGTGCCAGCGGGGGGTGGGGAACAGATACGCAGTATTTT.

This clone was counted between two and nine times. The V and J genes are TRBV2 and TRBJ2-6; D is perhaps TRBD1 (6 bases). The germline gives CDR1 SNHLY, CDR2 FYNNEI. This CDR3 region has 18 residues. The V end lost 5 bases, the J end lost 0 bases, and 17 bases lay between the germline ends. For the CDR3, the DNA is TGTGCCAGCAGTCCCAGGACAGCTATTATCTCTGGGGCCAACGTCCTGACTTTC. This gives the protein CASSPRTAIISGANVLTF.

The table lists this clone with many counts. V is TRBV5-4 and J is TRBJ2-1; TRBD2 agrees at 7 bases. Germline V CDR1 and CDR2: SGHNT, YYREEE (reference sequence). The CDR3 length is 12 residues. V trimming: 4 bases; J trimming: 11 bases; junction bases outside the gene matches: 6. The CDR3, as DNA: TGTGCCAGCAGCCCCCCCGGGACTAAGCAGTTCTTC. Its translation is CASSPPGTKQFF.

This clone was picked up many times. This sequence joins TRBV28 and TRBJ2-1; D is possibly TRBD2 (6 bases). Trimming stripped 7 bases from V and 9 bases from J, with 16 bases between. The CDR3 has 13 residues. Germline loops: CDR1 MDHEN, CDR2 SYDVKM. The CDR3 sequence is CASKPPSDLEQFF. For the CDR3, the DNA is TGTGCCAGCAAGCCTCCTAGCGATCTTGAGCAGTTCTTC.

This chain uses TRBV30 with TRBJ1-3; 12 bases agree with TRBD1. Looked up from germline, CDR1 is GTSNPN and CDR2 is SVGIG (reference sequence). The CDR3 extends over 15 amino acids. The ends lost 3 bases at V and 3 bases at J; junction bases unmatched: 3. This chain's CDR3 is CAWSGDRGLGNTIYF. In DNA, the CDR3 is TGTGCCTGGAGCGGGGACAGGGGGCTTGGAAACACCATATATTTT.

This clone was observed many times. V and J are TRBV18 and TRBJ2-2, with D possibly matching TRBD2 (5 bases). This CDR3 has 15 amino acids. The germline V gene encodes CDR1 KGHSH and CDR2 LQKENI. V was pared by 6 bases and J by 3 bases, with 14 bases between. The CDR3: CASSPRGSDTGELFF. CDR3 sequence (DNA): TGTGCCAGCTCCCCTCGGGGATCGGACACCGGGGAGCTGTTTTTT. Combining the CDR3 with reference TRBV18 and TRBJ2-2 gives the whole variable domain NAGVMQNPRHLVRRRGQEARLRCSPMKGHSHVYWYRQLPEEGLKFMVYLQKENIIDESGMPKERFSAEFPKEGPSILRIQQVVRGDSAAYFCASSPRGSDTGELFFGEGSRLTVL.

At least ten counts were recorded for this clone. The rearrangement joins TRBV6-5 to TRBJ1-3, with D tentatively TRBD1 (6 bases). Trimming took off 6 bases at V and 4 bases at J, with 10 bases between the two ends. This CDR3 has 13 residues. Germline assignment: CDR1 MNHEY and CDR2 SVGAGI. In DNA, the CDR3 is TGTGCCAGCAGCAGGGGTTCCGGAAACACCATATATTTT. Residues: CASSRGSGNTIYF.

In its sample, this clone was seen many times. This sequence joins TRBV27 and TRBJ2-1; 8 nucleotides agree with TRBD2. CDR3 size: 15 residues. The germline V gene encodes CDR1 MNHEY and CDR2 SMNVEV (reference sequence). Trimming cost V 8 bases and J 8 bases; bases outside gene matches: 14. The DNA of the CDR3 is TGTGCCAGCGGGATGGAGACGCGGGGGGCGGATGAGCAGTTCTTC. This translates into CASGMETRGADEQFF.

This clone turned up a few times. The CDR3 DNA is TGCAGCGTGAACAGGGGGCTACAAGAGACCCAGTACTTC. Residues: CSVNRGLQETQYF. The chain couples TRBV29-1 to TRBJ2-5, with 9 bases that match TRBD1. This CDR3 contains 13 residues. Germline V CDR1 and CDR2: SQVTM, ANQGSEA. Trimming took 6 bases from V and 2 from J; bases not matched to a gene: 4.

This clone was detected many times. The V gene is TRBV9, the J gene TRBJ2-1; no clear D gene. The CDR3 runs 16 residues. Germline CDR1 SGDLS, CDR2 YYNGEE. V was pared by 1 base and J by 0 bases, with 11 bases between. CDR3 protein: CASSVRSASSYNEQFF. CDR3 coding DNA: TGTGCCAGCAGCGTACGGAGCGCCAGCTCCTACAATGAGCAGTTCTTC.

Written as DNA, the CDR3 is TGTGCCAGCATCCGACAGGGTTGGGGGAGAAATTCACCCCTCCACTTT. This encodes CASIRQGWGRNSPLHF. This chain joins TRBV28 and TRBJ1-6; 7 bases are a match to TRBD1. CDR3 length: 16 residues. CDR1 MDHEN and CDR2 SYDVKM come from the germline V gene. V was pared by 7 bases and J by 7 bases, with 13 bases of the junction left unmatched.

This clone was seen ten or more times. The chain has TRBV7-2 and TRBJ2-7; D possibly corresponds to TRBD1 (6 bases). CDR1 and CDR2 from the germline V gene are SGHTA and FQGNSA. The CDR3 totals 10 residues. V lost 5 bases, J lost 7 bases, and 6 bases lay in between. CDR3 DNA: TGTGCCAGCAGCCAGGGGGAGCAGTACTTC. Its protein product is CASSQGEQYF.

This chain links TRBV29-1 with TRBJ2-1, with TRBD1 as a possible D gene (6 bases). The length of the CDR3 is 11 residues. Trimming cost V 6 bases and J 5 bases, with 8 bases left between them. Germline CDR1 is SQVTM and CDR2 is ANQGSEA. CDR3 sequence: CSVTGDNEQFF. In DNA form, the CDR3 reads TGCAGCGTGACAGGAGACAATGAGCAGTTCTTC.

This clone was found a few times. The chain is built from TRBV30 and TRBJ2-5; TRBD2 might be the D (7 bases). This CDR3 spans 15 amino acids. In germline, CDR1 is GTSNPN, CDR2 SVGIG (reference sequence). Trimming stripped 4 bases from V and 2 bases from J, with 17 bases between. The CDR3 here is CAWTVGGPWQETQYF. The CDR3 region has the DNA TGTGCCTGGACGGTGGGGGGGCCTTGGCAAGAGACCCAGTACTTC.

The J gene is TRBJ1-5, the V gene TRBV28, with a tentative D call TRBD1 (5 bases). CDR1 is MDHEN and CDR2 is SYDVKM in the germline V gene. Trimming pared 10 bases from V and 3 bases from J, leaving 22 bases between. CDR3 length: 16 residues. For the CDR3, the DNA is TGTGCCACCCGGAGAATGTGGGGCAGCCCCAATCAGCCCCAGCATTTT. Amino acid sequence: CATRRMWGSPNQPQHF.

This chain uses TRBV30 with TRBJ2-5, with D possibly matching TRBD1 (5 bases). With 3 bases removed from V and 5 bases from J, the gap between germline ends came to 10 bases. The CDR3 covers 12 residues. CDR1 is GTSNPN and CDR2 is SVGIG in the germline V gene (reference sequence). CDR3 sequence: CAWSLGVETQYF. CDR3 bases: TGTGCCTGGAGCCTAGGGGTTGAGACCCAGTACTTC.

This clone has a count of ten or more. The genes are TRBV7-9 and TRBJ2-7; possibly TRBD1 for D (6 bases). Deletions cut 5 bases from V and 0 bases from J, with 11 bases between. The CDR3 is made up of 14 amino acids. CDR1 is SEHNR, CDR2 FQNEAQ, per germline (reference sequence). The CDR3 sequence: CASSGGRSSYEQYF. The CDR3 DNA reads as TGTGCCAGCAGCGGGGGCCGAAGCTCCTACGAGCAGTACTTC.

The chain joins TRBV5-8 to TRBJ2-1, with 10 nucleotides matching TRBD1. Trimming at V came to 4 bases and at J to 3 bases, leaving 4 bases not matched to a gene. The CDR3 is 15 residues long. Germline V gene data show CDR1 as SGHTS and CDR2 as YDEGEE. The CDR3 reads CASSPRDRGYNEQFF. The CDR3 DNA reads TGTGCCAGCAGCCCCCGGGACAGGGGCTACAATGAGCAGTTCTTC.

This clone appeared a few times. The J gene is TRBJ2-5, the V gene TRBV9; D might be TRBD1 (6 bases). V dropped 3 bases and J dropped 1 base, with 10 bases sitting between them. Germline V gives CDR1 SGDLS, CDR2 YYNGEE. This CDR3 region has 14 residues. CDR3 nucleotide sequence: TGTGCCAGCAGCGCCGACAGGTTCCAAGAGACCCAGTACTTC. Amino acids: CASSADRFQETQYF.

Ten or more counts support this clone. The chain recombines TRBV9 with TRBJ2-5; TRBD2 agrees at 12 bases. The CDR3 consists of 15 residues. Germline V gives CDR1 SGDLS, CDR2 YYNGEE. J gave up 5 bases and V 4 bases, and 6 bases lay outside the gene matches. The CDR3 here is CASSSSSGRAETQYF. In DNA, the CDR3 is TGTGCCAGCAGCTCCTCTAGCGGGAGGGCGGAGACCCAGTACTTC.

This clone was counted only a few times. The gene calls are TRBV11-2 and TRBJ2-7; 11 bases line up with TRBD2. The V and J ends lost 5 bases and 5 bases, in that order; junction bases with no gene match: 8. The CDR3 covers 15 residues. Germline CDR1 and CDR2: SGHAT and FQNNGV. The CDR3 region has the DNA TGTGCCAGCAGCCTCGAATATAGCGGGAGGGACGAGCAGTACTTC. Its protein product is CASSLEYSGRDEQYF. The full variable domain, its missing parts supplied by reference TRBV11-2 and TRBJ2-7, is EAGVAQSPRYKIIEKRQSVAFWCNPISGHATLYWYQQILGQGPKLLIQFQNNGVVDDSQLPKDRFSAERLKGVDSTLKIQPAKLEDSAVYLCASSLEYSGRDEQYFGPGTRLTVT.